Shown below are 3 T cell receptor beta chains from a single sample sequenced in a study of breast tumors, draining lymph nodes, adjacent tissues (dated by TCRdb to the mid-2010s). Library generation was performed with multiplex PCR. Sequenced using an Illumina HiSeq 2000. TCRdb passed the public sequencing reads through fastp at Q25 and MiXCR, retaining productive beta sequences. Every entry covers one CDR3 protein and lists the most common genes and DNA from its rows. This sample holds 140,000 to 150,000 distinct CDR3 sequences; less than 35% were observed only once. Approximately 2.2% of the sample rests with the top ten. The lymph node samples were taken from the axillary draining lymph nodes of breast cancer patients. Sequencing was performed on axillary lymph node tissue. All receptors come from a female donor with breast cancer. Some clones in this sample may be carry-over from other donors' samples.

This clonotype occurred many times. This chain uses TRBV5-1 with TRBJ2-2; 7 positions agree with TRBD1. The length of the CDR3 is 15 residues. With V trimmed by 4 bases and J by 5 bases, 8 bases remained unmatched. CDR1 and CDR2 (germline): SGHRS, YFSETQ. CDR3 in amino acids: CASSATGLVTGELFF. The DNA for the CDR3 is TGCGCCAGCAGCGCGACAGGGTTGGTGACCGGGGAGCTGTTTTTT.

The sample holds many counts of this clonotype. The rearrangement uses TRBV30 and TRBJ2-2; 9 nucleotides align to TRBD1. The CDR3 sequence is 16 residues long. J gave up 3 bases and V 1 base, and 6 bases lay outside the gene matches. Germline lookup yields CDR1 GTSNPN and CDR2 SVGIG (reference sequence). The CDR3 nucleotides read TGTGCCTGGAGTGGGCGGGGACAGGGTCACACCGGGGAGCTGTTTTTT. The encoded protein is CAWSGRGQGHTGELFF.

This clonotype has at least ten counts. CDR3 nucleotide sequence: TGCGCCAGCAGCTTGTTGGCTAGCGGGGGGGCCCCCTACGAGCAGTACTTC. It encodes CASSLLASGGAPYEQYF. The V gene is TRBV5-1, the J gene TRBJ2-7, with 12 bases identical to TRBD2. The germline gives CDR1 SGHRS, CDR2 YFSETQ. J was trimmed by 2 bases and V by 1 base; bases with no gene match: 7. The CDR3 spans 17 residues.